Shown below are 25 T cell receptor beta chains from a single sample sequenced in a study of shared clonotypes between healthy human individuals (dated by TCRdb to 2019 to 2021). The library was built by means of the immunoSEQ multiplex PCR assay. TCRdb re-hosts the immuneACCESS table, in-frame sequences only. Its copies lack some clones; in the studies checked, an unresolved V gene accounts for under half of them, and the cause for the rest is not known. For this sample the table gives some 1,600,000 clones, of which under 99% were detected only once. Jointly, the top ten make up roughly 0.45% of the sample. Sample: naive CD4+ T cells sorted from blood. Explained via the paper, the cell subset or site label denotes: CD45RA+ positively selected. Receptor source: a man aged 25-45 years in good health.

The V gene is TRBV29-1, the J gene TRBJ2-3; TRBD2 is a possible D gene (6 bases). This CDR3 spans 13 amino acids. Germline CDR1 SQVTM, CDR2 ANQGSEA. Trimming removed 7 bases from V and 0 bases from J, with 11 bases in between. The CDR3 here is CSAAGTSTDTQYF. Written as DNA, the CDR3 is TGCAGCGCCGCCGGGACTAGCACAGATACGCAGTATTTT.

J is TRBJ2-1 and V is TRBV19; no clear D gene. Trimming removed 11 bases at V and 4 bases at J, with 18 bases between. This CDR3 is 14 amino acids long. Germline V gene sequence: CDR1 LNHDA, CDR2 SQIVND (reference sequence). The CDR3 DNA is TGTGCCTCCACCCCATCCTTTGGTTACAATGAGCAGTTCTTC. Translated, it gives CASTPSFGYNEQFF. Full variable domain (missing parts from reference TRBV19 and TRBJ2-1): DGGITQSPKYLFRKEGQNVTLSCEQNLNHDAMYWYRQDPGQGLRLIYYSQIVNDFQKGDIAEGYSVSREKKESFPLTVTSAQKNPTAFYLCASTPSFGYNEQFFGPGTRLTVL.

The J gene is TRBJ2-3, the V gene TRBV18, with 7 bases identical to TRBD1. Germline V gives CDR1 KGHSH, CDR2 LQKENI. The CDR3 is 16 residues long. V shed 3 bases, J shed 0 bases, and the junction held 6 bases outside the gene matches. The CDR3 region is CASSPLTGSSTDTQYF. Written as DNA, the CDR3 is TGTGCCAGCTCACCCTTGACAGGGTCGAGCACAGATACGCAGTATTTT.

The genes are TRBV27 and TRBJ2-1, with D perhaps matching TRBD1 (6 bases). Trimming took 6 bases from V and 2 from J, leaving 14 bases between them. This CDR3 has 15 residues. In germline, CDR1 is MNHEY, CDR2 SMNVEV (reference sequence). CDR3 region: CASRKQGNPYNEQFF. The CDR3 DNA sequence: TGTGCCAGCAGGAAACAGGGTAACCCCTACAATGAGCAGTTCTTC.

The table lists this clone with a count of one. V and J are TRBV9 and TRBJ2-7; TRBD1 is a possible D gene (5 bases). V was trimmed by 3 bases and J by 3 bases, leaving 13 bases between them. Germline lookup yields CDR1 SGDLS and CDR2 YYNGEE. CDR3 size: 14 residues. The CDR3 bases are TGTGCCAGCAGCGAGGGGCTAGGGGTCTACGAGCAGTACTTC. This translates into CASSEGLGVYEQYF. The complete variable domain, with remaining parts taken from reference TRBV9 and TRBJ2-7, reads DSGVTQTPKHLITATGQRVTLRCSPRSGDLSVYWYQQSLDQGLQFLIQYYNGEERAKGNILERFSAQQFPDLHSELNLSSLELGDSALYFCASSEGLGVYEQYFGPGTRLTVT.

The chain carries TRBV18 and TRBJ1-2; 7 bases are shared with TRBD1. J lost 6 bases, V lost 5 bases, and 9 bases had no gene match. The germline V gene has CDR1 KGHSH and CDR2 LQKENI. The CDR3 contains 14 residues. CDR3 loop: CASSEETGTDGYTF. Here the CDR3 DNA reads TGTGCCAGCTCAGAGGAGACAGGGACTGATGGCTACACCTTC.

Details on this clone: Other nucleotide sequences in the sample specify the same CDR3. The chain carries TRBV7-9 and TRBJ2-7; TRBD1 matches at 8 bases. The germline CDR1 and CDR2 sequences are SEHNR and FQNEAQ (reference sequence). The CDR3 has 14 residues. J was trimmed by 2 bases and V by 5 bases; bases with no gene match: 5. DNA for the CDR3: TGTGCCAGCAGCCCCGGACAGGGAGCCTACGAGCAGTACTTC. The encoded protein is CASSPGQGAYEQYF.

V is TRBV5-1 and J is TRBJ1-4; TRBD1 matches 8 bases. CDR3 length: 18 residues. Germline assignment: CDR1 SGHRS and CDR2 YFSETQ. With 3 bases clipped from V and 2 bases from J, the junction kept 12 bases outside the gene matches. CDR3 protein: CASSYGLRQGKTNEKLFF. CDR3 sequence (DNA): TGCGCCAGCAGCTATGGGCTCCGACAGGGGAAGACTAATGAAAAACTGTTTTTT.

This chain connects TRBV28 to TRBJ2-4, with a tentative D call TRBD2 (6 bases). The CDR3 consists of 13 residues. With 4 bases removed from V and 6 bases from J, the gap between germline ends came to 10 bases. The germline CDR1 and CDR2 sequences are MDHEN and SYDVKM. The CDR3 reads CASSSMTRNIQYF. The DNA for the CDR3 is TGTGCCAGCAGTTCCATGACTAGAAACATTCAGTACTTC.

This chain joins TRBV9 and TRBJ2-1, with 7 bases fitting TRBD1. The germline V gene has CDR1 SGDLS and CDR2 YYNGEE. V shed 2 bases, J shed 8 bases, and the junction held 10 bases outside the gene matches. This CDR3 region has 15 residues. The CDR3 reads CASSVVEGQLYEQFF. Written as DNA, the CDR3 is TGTGCCAGCAGCGTGGTAGAGGGACAGCTCTATGAGCAGTTCTTC.

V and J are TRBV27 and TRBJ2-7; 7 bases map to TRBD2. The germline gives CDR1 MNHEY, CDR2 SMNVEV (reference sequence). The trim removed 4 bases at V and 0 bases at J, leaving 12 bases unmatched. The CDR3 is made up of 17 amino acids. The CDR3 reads CASSYRAWREPSYEQYF. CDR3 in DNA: TGTGCCAGCAGTTACCGCGCCTGGCGGGAGCCCTCCTACGAGCAGTACTTC.

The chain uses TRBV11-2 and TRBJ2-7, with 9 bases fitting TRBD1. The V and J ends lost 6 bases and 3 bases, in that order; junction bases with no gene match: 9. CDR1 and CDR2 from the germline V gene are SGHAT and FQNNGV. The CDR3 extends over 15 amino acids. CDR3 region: CASRTPGTGRYEQYF. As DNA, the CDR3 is TGTGCCAGCAGGACCCCCGGGACAGGGCGCTACGAGCAGTACTTC.

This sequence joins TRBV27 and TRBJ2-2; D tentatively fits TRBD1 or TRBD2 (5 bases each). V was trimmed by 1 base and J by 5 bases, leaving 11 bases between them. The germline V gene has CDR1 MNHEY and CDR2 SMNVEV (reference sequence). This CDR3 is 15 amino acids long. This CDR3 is CASSLWGKGTGELFF. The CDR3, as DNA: TGTGCCAGCAGTTTATGGGGGAAAGGGACCGGGGAGCTGTTTTTT.

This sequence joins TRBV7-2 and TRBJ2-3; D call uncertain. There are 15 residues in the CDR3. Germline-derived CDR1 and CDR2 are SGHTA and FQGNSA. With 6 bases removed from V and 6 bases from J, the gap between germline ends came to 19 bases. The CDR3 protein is CASRRKRYSGDTQYF. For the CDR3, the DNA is TGTGCCAGCAGGCGCAAGCGATATTCCGGGGATACGCAGTATTTT.

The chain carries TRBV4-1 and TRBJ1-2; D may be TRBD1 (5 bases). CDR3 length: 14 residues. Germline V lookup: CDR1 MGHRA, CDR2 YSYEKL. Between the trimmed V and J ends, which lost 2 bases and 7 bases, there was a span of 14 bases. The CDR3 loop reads CASSQPRVRFGYTF. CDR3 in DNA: TGCGCCAGCAGCCAACCCAGGGTAAGATTTGGCTACACCTTC.

The CDR3 here is CASSPNRGRTEAFF. DNA for the CDR3: TGTGCCAGCTCACCGAACAGGGGGAGGACTGAAGCTTTCTTT. This rearrangement joins TRBV18 to TRBJ1-1; 8 bases align to TRBD1. CDR3 length: 14 residues. The germline V gene has CDR1 KGHSH and CDR2 LQKENI. V gave up 3 bases and J gave up 5 bases; unmatched junction bases: 5.

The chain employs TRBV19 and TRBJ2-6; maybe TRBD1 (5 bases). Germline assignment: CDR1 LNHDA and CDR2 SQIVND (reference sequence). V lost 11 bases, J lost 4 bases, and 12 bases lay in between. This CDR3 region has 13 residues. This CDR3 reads CAGSTAGANVLTF. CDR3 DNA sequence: TGTGCCGGTTCGACAGCCGGGGCCAACGTCCTGACTTTC.

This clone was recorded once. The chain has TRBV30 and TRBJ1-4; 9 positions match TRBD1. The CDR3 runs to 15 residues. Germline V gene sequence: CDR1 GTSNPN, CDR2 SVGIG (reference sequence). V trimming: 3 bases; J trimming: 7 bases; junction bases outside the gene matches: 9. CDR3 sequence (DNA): TGTGCCTGGAGGCCTGGGACAGGGTGGGGTGAAAAACTGTTTTTT. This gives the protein CAWRPGTGWGEKLFF. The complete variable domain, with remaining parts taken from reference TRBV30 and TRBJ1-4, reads SQTIHQWPATLVQPVGSPLSLECTVEGTSNPNLYWYRQAAGRGLQLLFYSVGIGQISSEVPQNLSASRPQDRQFILSSKKLLLSDSGFYLCAWRPGTGWGEKLFFGSGTQLSVL.

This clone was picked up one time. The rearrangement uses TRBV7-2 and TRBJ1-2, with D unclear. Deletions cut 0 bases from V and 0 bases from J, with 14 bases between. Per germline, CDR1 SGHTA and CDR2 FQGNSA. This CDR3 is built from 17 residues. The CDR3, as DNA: TGTGCCAGCAGCTTAGCGGCCCAGCCCTGGCCTAACTATGGCTACACCTTC. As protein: CASSLAAQPWPNYGYTF.

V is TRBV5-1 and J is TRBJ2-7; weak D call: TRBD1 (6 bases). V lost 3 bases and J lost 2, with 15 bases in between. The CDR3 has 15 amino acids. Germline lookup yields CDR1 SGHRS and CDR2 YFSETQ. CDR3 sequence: CASSSGQYGTYEQYF. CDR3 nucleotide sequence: TGCGCCAGCAGCTCCGGACAGTATGGCACCTACGAGCAGTACTTC.

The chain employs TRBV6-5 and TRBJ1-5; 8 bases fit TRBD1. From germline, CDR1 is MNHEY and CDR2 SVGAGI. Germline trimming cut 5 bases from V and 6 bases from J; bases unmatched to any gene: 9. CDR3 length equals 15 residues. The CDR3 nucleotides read TGTGCCAGCAGTGTATGGACAGGGAGGAGTCAGCCCCAGCATTTT. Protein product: CASSVWTGRSQPQHF.

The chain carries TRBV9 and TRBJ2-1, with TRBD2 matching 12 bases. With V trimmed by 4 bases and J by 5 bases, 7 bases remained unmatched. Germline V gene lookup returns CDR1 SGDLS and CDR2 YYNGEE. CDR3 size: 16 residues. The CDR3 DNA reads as TGTGCCAGCAGCCCTCTAGCGGGAGGGAAGGACAATGAGCAGTTCTTC. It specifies CASSPLAGGKDNEQFF.

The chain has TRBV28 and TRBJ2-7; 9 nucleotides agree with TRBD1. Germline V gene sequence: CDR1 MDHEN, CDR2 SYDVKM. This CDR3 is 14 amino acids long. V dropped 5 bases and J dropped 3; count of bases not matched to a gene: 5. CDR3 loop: CASSGTGIYYEQYF. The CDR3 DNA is TGTGCCAGCAGTGGGACAGGGATCTACTACGAGCAGTACTTC.

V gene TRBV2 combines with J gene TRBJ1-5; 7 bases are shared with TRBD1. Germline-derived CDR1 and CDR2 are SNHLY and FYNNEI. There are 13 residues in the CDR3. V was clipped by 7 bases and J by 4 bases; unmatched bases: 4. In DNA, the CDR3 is TGTGCCAGCACTGCAGGGGGTAATCAGCCCCAGCATTTT. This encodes CASTAGGNQPQHF.

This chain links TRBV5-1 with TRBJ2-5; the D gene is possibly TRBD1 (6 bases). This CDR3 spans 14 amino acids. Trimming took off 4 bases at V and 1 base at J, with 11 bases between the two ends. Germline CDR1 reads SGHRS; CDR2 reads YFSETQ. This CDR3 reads CASSVSDSQETQYF. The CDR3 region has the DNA TGCGCCAGCAGCGTGTCGGACAGCCAAGAGACCCAGTACTTC.